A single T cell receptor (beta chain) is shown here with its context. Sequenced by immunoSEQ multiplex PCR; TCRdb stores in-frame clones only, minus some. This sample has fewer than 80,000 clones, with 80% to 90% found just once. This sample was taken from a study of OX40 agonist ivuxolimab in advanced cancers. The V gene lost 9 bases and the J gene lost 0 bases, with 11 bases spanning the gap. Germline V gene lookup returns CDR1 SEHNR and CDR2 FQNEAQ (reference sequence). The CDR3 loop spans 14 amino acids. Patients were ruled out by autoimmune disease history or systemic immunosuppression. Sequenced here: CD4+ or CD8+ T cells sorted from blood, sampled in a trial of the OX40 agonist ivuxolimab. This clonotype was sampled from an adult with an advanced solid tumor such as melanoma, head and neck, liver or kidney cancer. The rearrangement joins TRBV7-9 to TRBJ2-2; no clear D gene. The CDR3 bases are TGTGCCAGGGCCCCCTGGGCGAACACCGGGGAGCTGTTTTTT. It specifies CARAPWANTGELFF.